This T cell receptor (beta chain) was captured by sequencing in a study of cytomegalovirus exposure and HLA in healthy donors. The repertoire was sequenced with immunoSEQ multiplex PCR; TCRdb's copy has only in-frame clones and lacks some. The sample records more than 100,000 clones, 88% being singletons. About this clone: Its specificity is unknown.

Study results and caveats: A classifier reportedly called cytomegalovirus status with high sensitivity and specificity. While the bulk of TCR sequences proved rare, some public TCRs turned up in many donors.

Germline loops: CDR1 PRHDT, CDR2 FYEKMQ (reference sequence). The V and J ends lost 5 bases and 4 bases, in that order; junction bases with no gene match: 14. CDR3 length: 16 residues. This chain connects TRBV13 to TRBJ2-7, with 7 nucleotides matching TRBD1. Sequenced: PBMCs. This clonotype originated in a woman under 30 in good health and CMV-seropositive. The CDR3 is CASSPTGTAYSYEQYF. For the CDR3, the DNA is TGTGCCAGCAGCCCTACGGGGACAGCCTATTCTTACGAGCAGTACTTC.